The table lists the clone carrying this T cell receptor (beta chain) with a count of one. Naive CD8 cells were CD45RO-negative, positively selected for CCR7, excluding terminally differentiated effector memory CD45RA+ cells. This entry belongs to a study of shared clonotypes between healthy human individuals. Profiling relied on immunoSEQ multiplex PCR, and the TCRdb table lists in-frame clones only, not all of them. The table has about 2.1 million clones, 93% seen once; the top ten hold about 1.6%. Between the trimmed V and J ends, which lost 3 bases and 5 bases, there was a span of 14 bases. Germline V gene sequence: CDR1 LNHNV, CDR2 YYDKDF (reference sequence). The CDR3 loop spans 15 amino acids.

Sequencing input: naive CD8+ T cells from PBMCs. The receptor's source is a man younger than 35 in good health. Some clones in this sample may be carry-over from other donors' samples. V usage is TRBV15 and J usage is TRBJ1-5; D possibly corresponds to TRBD1 (6 bases). CDR3 bases: TGTGCCACCAGCAGTACGCAGGGGTGGGATCAGCCCCAGCATTTT. Translated: CATSSTQGWDQPQHF. The full variable domain, rest sourced from reference TRBV15 and TRBJ1-5, is DAMVIQNPRYQVTQFGKPVTLSCSQTLNHNVMYWYQQKSSQAPKLLFHYYDKDFNNEADTPDNFQSRRPNTSFCFLDIRSPGLGDTAMYLCATSSTQGWDQPQHFGDGTRLSIL.